This T cell receptor (beta chain) was identified in a study of blood T cell repertoires in COVID-19. J was trimmed by 7 bases and V by 3 bases; bases with no gene match: 9. The CDR3 spans 17 residues. Germline CDR1 and CDR2: MGHRA and YSYEKL. Per the original methods: Amplifying reference gene primers gave estimates of nucleated cell counts. The method was immunoSEQ multiplex PCR; TCRdb's version includes in-frame clones alone and lacks a portion of them. The V and J calls and clone size were taken over from that table, and D and trimming were inferred from the DNA. This table holds 100,000 to 150,000 clones, 86% found once. In this sample, this clone turned up once.

This chain connects TRBV4-1 to TRBJ2-1; 13 bases match TRBD2. The sequencing input was peripheral blood. The clonotype was recovered from a woman aged 70-85 years with COVID-19, enrolled during active disease. For the CDR3, the DNA is TGCGCCAGCAGCCAGTTTCTTGGGGGACTAGCGGGGAATGAGCAGTTCTTC. Encoded protein: CASSQFLGGLAGNEQFF.